These 26 T cell receptor beta chains came from one sample sequenced in a study of blood T cell repertoires in COVID-19. The repertoire was sequenced with immunoSEQ multiplex PCR; TCRdb's copy has only in-frame clones and lacks some. The sample lists 45,000 to 50,000 clones, roughly 77% occurring once. The specimen sequenced was peripheral blood. These receptor sequences come from a human donor with active or convalescent COVID-19. The donor label of this sample is uncertain.

This rearrangement joins TRBV9 to TRBJ2-5; no clear D. The germline CDR1 and CDR2 sequences are SGDLS and YYNGEE. This CDR3 region has 14 residues. Trimming took 3 bases from V and 1 from J, leaving 10 bases between them. Written as DNA, the CDR3 is TGTGCCAGCAGCGGCGGTTCGCTCCAAGAGACCCAGTACTTC. This encodes CASSGGSLQETQYF.

This clone was detected a few times. This chain joins TRBV19 and TRBJ2-2; 11 nucleotides align to TRBD1. The CDR3 runs to 20 residues. Germline CDR1 reads LNHDA; CDR2 reads SQIVND (reference sequence). Trimming took 5 bases from V and 9 from J; bases not matched to a gene: 23. CDR3 coding DNA: TGTGCCAGTAGTGCCAACCCCTGGACAGGGGGCGGCTTAGTCTTTCGGGAGCTGTTTTTT. This encodes CASSANPWTGGGLVFRELFF. Together with reference TRBV19 and TRBJ2-2, the CDR3 gives the full variable domain: DGGITQSPKYLFRKEGQNVTLSCEQNLNHDAMYWYRQDPGQGLRLIYYSQIVNDFQKGDIAEGYSVSREKKESFPLTVTSAQKNPTAFYLCASSANPWTGGGLVFRELFFGEGSRLTVL.

J is TRBJ2-3 and V is TRBV30; 12 bases fit TRBD2. Trimming took 5 bases from V and 12 from J; bases not matched to a gene: 3. CDR3 size: 11 residues. Germline V gives CDR1 GTSNPN, CDR2 SVGIG (reference sequence). The CDR3 here is CAWFGLAGQYF. In DNA form, the CDR3 reads TGTGCCTGGTTCGGACTAGCGGGACAGTATTTT.

The rearrangement joins TRBV6-5 to TRBJ1-1, with D unclear. Germline values: CDR1 MNHEY, CDR2 SVGAGI. There are 13 residues in the CDR3. V was pared by 8 bases and J by 0 bases, with 10 bases between. In nucleotides, the CDR3 is TGTGCCAGCGGGTTTAGCATGAACACTGAAGCTTTCTTT. Translated: CASGFSMNTEAFF.

The rearrangement links TRBV3-1 (or the pseudogene TRBV3-2) to TRBJ2-2; 12 bases align to TRBD2. J lost 7 bases, V lost 0 bases, and 12 bases had no gene match. This CDR3 contains 19 residues. Germline V lookup: CDR1 LGHDT, CDR2 YNNKEL (reference sequence). The CDR3 sequence: CASSQDPRLAGAGGGELFF. The CDR3 DNA sequence: TGTGCCAGCAGCCAAGATCCGAGACTAGCGGGGGCAGGAGGCGGGGAGCTGTTTTTT.

The CDR3 region is CASAPGGSGTQYF. In DNA, the CDR3 is TGTGCCAGCGCTCCTGGCGGGTCGGGGACCCAGTACTTC. The gene calls are TRBV6-5 and TRBJ2-5, with D possibly TRBD2 on 5 matching bases. Trimming cost V 8 bases and J 7 bases, with 17 bases left between them. The length of the CDR3 is 13 residues. Germline values: CDR1 MNHEY, CDR2 SVGAGI.

The CDR3 sequence is CATSDSGRAGELFF. CDR3 nucleotide sequence: TGTGCCACCAGTGATTCAGGGAGGGCCGGGGAGCTGTTTTTT. The rearrangement links TRBV24-1 to TRBJ2-2, with TRBD2 identical over 7 bases. The CDR3 is 14 residues long. The V gene end was trimmed by 2 bases and the J gene end by 6 bases; junction bases not matched to a gene: 2. Per the germline V gene, CDR1 is KGHDR and CDR2 is SFDVKD.

J is TRBJ1-6 and V is TRBV7-2; tentatively, D is TRBD1 (6 bases). Per the germline V gene, CDR1 is SGHTA and CDR2 is FQGNSA. The ends were cut back, 0 bases at V and 5 bases at J, with 14 bases in the middle. The CDR3 loop spans 17 amino acids. CDR3 sequence (DNA): TGTGCCAGCAGCTTAGCCCGTGGGGGGGCTCATAATTCACCCCTCCACTTT. It encodes CASSLARGGAHNSPLHF.

The rearrangement joins TRBV11-2 to TRBJ2-2, with D maybe TRBD2 (6 bases). This CDR3 contains 14 residues. Trimming removed 1 base from V and 5 bases from J, with 8 bases in between. CDR1 SGHAT and CDR2 FQNNGV come from the germline V gene. The CDR3, as DNA: TGTGCCAGCAGCTTAGGGGACTGGACCGGGGAGCTGTTTTTT. Encoded protein: CASSLGDWTGELFF. Filled out from reference TRBV11-2 and TRBJ2-2, the complete variable domain reads EAGVAQSPRYKIIEKRQSVAFWCNPISGHATLYWYQQILGQGPKLLIQFQNNGVVDDSQLPKDRFSAERLKGVDSTLKIQPAKLEDSAVYLCASSLGDWTGELFFGEGSRLTVL.

This clone was counted a single time. The chain recombines TRBV5-4 with TRBJ2-1, with 13 nucleotides matching TRBD2. Germline V gene lookup returns CDR1 SGHNT and CDR2 YYREEE (reference sequence). This CDR3 has 17 residues. Trimming took 0 bases from V and 5 from J; bases not matched to a gene: 5. CDR3: CASSLGGTSGAHNEQFF. CDR3 DNA: TGTGCCAGCAGCTTGGGAGGGACTAGCGGGGCACACAATGAGCAGTTCTTC.

V gene TRBV12-3 or TRBV12-4 combines with J gene TRBJ1-1; D remains ambiguous. The V gene lost 3 bases and the J gene lost 8 bases, with 7 bases spanning the gap. The CDR3 is 11 amino acids. DNA of the CDR3: TGTGCCAGCAGTTTTAACAGAGAAGCTTTCTTT. It is translated as CASSFNREAFF.

The chain links TRBV28 to TRBJ2-4; 7 nucleotides match TRBD2. Per the germline V gene, CDR1 is MDHEN and CDR2 is SYDVKM. The CDR3 has 12 residues. The V segment lost 7 bases and the J segment 4 bases; nucleotides outside the gene matches: 1. The CDR3 loop is CASTSGKNIQYF. The CDR3 nucleotides are TGTGCCAGCACTAGCGGAAAAAACATTCAGTACTTC.

This clone appeared a single time. DNA of the CDR3: TGTGCCAGCAGCTTGGGACAGGGGACGAGAGGCTATGGCTACACCTTC. Residues: CASSLGQGTRGYGYTF. This chain joins TRBV4-2 and TRBJ1-2, with 10 bases fitting TRBD1. CDR3 size: 16 residues. Germline values: CDR1 LGHNA, CDR2 YNFKEQ. V dropped 5 bases and J dropped 4; count of bases not matched to a gene: 10.

The chain combines TRBV7-9 with TRBJ1-6; no clear D. V gave up 5 bases and J gave up 9 bases, with 11 bases separating them. The length of the CDR3 is 13 residues. Germline V CDR1 and CDR2: SEHNR, FQNEAQ (reference sequence). The CDR3 DNA sequence: TGTGCCAGCAGCCGTACGGTTGGTTCACCCCTCCACTTT. Translation gives CASSRTVGSPLHF.

Many counts were recorded for this clone. The V and J genes are TRBV7-2 and TRBJ2-7; 9 bases map to TRBD2. Germline CDR1 reads SGHTA; CDR2 reads FQGNSA. CDR3 length equals 15 residues. Trimming cost V 5 bases and J 4 bases; bases outside gene matches: 9. The CDR3 DNA follows: TGTGCCAGCAGCCCAGGTCCGACTAGCGGTTACGAGCAGTACTTC. Its translation: CASSPGPTSGYEQYF.

J is TRBJ2-1 and V is TRBV11-2, with 7 positions matching TRBD2. Germline V gene sequence: CDR1 SGHAT, CDR2 FQNNGV. The trim removed 5 bases at V and 4 bases at J, leaving 5 bases unmatched. The length of the CDR3 is 14 residues. CDR3 in amino acids: CASSPEREYNEQFF. The CDR3 bases are TGTGCCAGCAGCCCAGAGCGGGAATACAATGAGCAGTTCTTC.

The CDR3 loop is CASTGGWAYGYTF. The DNA for the CDR3 is TGTGCCAGCACGGGAGGATGGGCCTATGGCTACACCTTC. The rearrangement uses TRBV28 and TRBJ1-2, with D uncertain. This CDR3 has 13 residues. The V end lost 7 bases, the J end lost 4 bases, and 13 bases lay between the germline ends. Germline V CDR1 and CDR2: MDHEN, SYDVKM.

This clone was counted between two and nine times. This chain links TRBV5-1 with TRBJ1-2, with a tentative D call TRBD1 (5 bases). CDR1 and CDR2 (germline): SGHRS, YFSETQ. The CDR3 runs 15 residues. V shed 4 bases and J shed 1 base, with 14 bases lying between them. The CDR3 DNA sequence: TGCGCCAGCAGCCGTGCCGGGGGGAATAACTATGGCTACACCTTC. Translation gives CASSRAGGNNYGYTF.

The chain carries TRBV18 and TRBJ2-1; no clear D gene. V lost 0 bases and J 3 bases, leaving 6 bases between the germline ends. The CDR3 is made up of 14 amino acids. From germline, CDR1 is KGHSH and CDR2 LQKENI. The CDR3 coding sequence is TGTGCCAGCTCACCACCGGCCAACTACAATGAGCAGTTCTTC. Protein: CASSPPANYNEQFF.

The chain is built from TRBV25-1 and TRBJ1-2, with TRBD1 matching 7 bases. J gave up 3 bases and V 5 bases, and 9 bases lay outside the gene matches. Looked up from germline, CDR1 is MGHDK and CDR2 is SYGVNS. The CDR3 loop spans 15 amino acids. The CDR3: CASSPFRGVDYGYTF. In nucleotides, the CDR3 is TGTGCCAGCAGTCCTTTCAGGGGGGTGGACTATGGCTACACCTTC.

This clone was seen more than once but under ten times. This chain connects TRBV3-1 (or the pseudogene TRBV3-2) to TRBJ2-1; tentatively, D is TRBD2 (5 bases). CDR3 length equals 13 residues. The V gene lost 0 bases and the J gene lost 9 bases, with 9 bases spanning the gap. Germline-derived CDR1 and CDR2 are LGHDT and YNNKEL (reference sequence). The CDR3 sequence is CASSQESRGEQFF. The CDR3 nucleotides read TGTGCCAGCAGCCAAGAGAGCCGGGGTGAGCAGTTCTTC.

The table lists this clone with many counts. The chain uses TRBV9 and TRBJ1-1; D unclear. The CDR3 covers 13 residues. The germline V and J ends were trimmed by 5 bases and 4 bases, with 12 bases remaining between them. Germline loops: CDR1 SGDLS, CDR2 YYNGEE. The CDR3 reads CASSFTGGTEAFF. The CDR3 nucleotides are TGTGCCAGCAGTTTTACCGGAGGCACTGAAGCTTTCTTT. Using reference TRBV9 and TRBJ1-1 for the parts outside the CDR3, the full variable domain is DSGVTQTPKHLITATGQRVTLRCSPRSGDLSVYWYQQSLDQGLQFLIQYYNGEERAKGNILERFSAQQFPDLHSELNLSSLELGDSALYFCASSFTGGTEAFFGQGTRLTVV.

The chain employs TRBV5-6 and TRBJ1-1; TRBD1 is a possible D gene (5 bases). The V gene lost 4 bases and the J gene lost 0 bases, with 13 bases spanning the gap. Germline CDR1 is SGHDT and CDR2 is YYEEEE. CDR3 length: 15 amino acids. The CDR3 coding sequence is TGTGCCAGCAGCCCTCGGACATGGATGAACACTGAAGCTTTCTTT. This sequence encodes CASSPRTWMNTEAFF.

Turning to this clone: A read error may account for a junction end that differs from germline. The V gene is TRBV12-5, the J gene TRBJ2-4, with 9 bases aligning to TRBD1. This CDR3 region has 11 residues. Germline V CDR1 and CDR2: LGHNT, FRNRAP. In DNA, the CDR3 is TGTGCTAGTGGTTTAGGACAGGGGATGAACTTC. Translating it yields CASGLGQGMNF.

In this sample, this clone turned up a few times. The V and J genes are TRBV21-1 and TRBJ2-7; the DNA was not used to check the table's D call, TRBD1. TRBV21-1 is shown as a pseudogene. This CDR3 has 12 amino acids. The CDR3 DNA follows: TGTGCCAGCAGCAAGACAAGCTACGAGCAGTACTTC. It codes for CASSKTSYEQYF.

The genes are TRBV3-1 (or the pseudogene TRBV3-2) and TRBJ1-4; 10 bases match TRBD1. CDR1 and CDR2 from the germline V gene are LGHDT and YNNKEL (reference sequence). The CDR3 is made up of 15 amino acids. J was trimmed by 6 bases and V by 5 bases; bases with no gene match: 6. CDR3 protein: CASSARDRGYEKLFF. The CDR3 DNA follows: TGTGCCAGCAGCGCCCGGGACAGGGGATATGAAAAACTGTTTTTT.